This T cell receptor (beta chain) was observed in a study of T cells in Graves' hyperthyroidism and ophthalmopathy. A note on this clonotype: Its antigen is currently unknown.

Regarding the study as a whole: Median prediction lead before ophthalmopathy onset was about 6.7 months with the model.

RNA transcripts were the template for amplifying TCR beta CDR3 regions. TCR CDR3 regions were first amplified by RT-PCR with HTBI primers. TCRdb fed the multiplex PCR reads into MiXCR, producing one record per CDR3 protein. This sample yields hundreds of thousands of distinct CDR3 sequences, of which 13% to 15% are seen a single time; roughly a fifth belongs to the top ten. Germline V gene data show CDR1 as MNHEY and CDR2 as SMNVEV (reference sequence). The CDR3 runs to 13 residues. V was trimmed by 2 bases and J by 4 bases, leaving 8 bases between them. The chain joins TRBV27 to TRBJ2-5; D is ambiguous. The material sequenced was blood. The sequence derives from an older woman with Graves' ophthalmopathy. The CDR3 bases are TGTGCCAGCAGTTTAGGTACGGGAGAGACCCAGTACTTC. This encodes CASSLGTGETQYF.